The sequence of this T cell receptor (beta chain) was determined in a study of cytomegalovirus exposure and HLA in healthy donors (dated by TCRdb to about 2017). For the wider study: An earlier analysis of roughly 570 of the donors reported 250 to 300 Gb of sequence data and approximately 120 million unique TCR beta sequences obtained from approximately 180 million T cells. Every discovery cohort repertoire had been produced on one sequencing platform. The aim of the study was to test whether cataloging public T cell receptors could identify signatures of past pathogen exposure. The genetic ancestry cluster associated with self-reported Caucasian donors included roughly 84% of the 300 to 450 genotyped donors. In an earlier analysis of 587 of the donors, high-throughput TCR beta sequencing was used to judge whether each TCR beta V gene segment behaved as functional or pseudogenic. To predict cytomegalovirus infection status, the study brought together high-throughput TCR immunosequencing, statistical association of individual TCRs with disease status, and machine learning. Donor age, sex, ethnicity and CMV serostatus were compiled together with the repertoire data. The study profiled the T cell repertoires of hundreds of subjects by immunosequencing and related them to cytomegalovirus serostatus. A later analysis re-examined previously published TCR beta repertoires from 600 to 700 donors and added high-resolution HLA genotyping to investigate patterns of TCR occurrence. Rather than drawing on any new phenotypic data, the later analysis identified candidate immune exposures from TCR beta sequences and the way those sequences occurred across donors. About five DR-DQ haplotypes were handled as single units for association and clustering because linkage in the cohort was strong. Roughly 300 gigabases of sequencing data and around 87 million unique TCR sequences were included in an early release covering roughly 700 HLA-typed donors. Genome-wide SNP genotypes for about 60% of the roughly 670 donors were used in a later genetic analysis, which treated that subset as a discovery cohort. HLA typing included class I and class II loci at four-digit resolution. Among some 400 genotyped donors of the cohort, an average of approximately 230,000 unique TCR beta nucleotide sequences were sequenced per donor, roughly 20% of them non-productive. Along with the roughly 610-subject first cohort, a separate validation cohort of roughly 110 different subjects was used. The number of typed donors differed by locus: about 620-630 for A, B, C, DRB1 and DQB1; approximately 520 for DQA1; about 600 for DPA1; and roughly 470 for DPB1.

Findings and caveats that apply to the study as a whole: The earlier analysis of about 600 of the donors excluded roughly 16 rarely observed V segments, including chromosome 9 orphons, because counts were too low. Because HLA typing was unavailable for some donors at each locus, only the typed subset was used in association tests. Immune exposure information for the cohort was limited to CMV serostatus. The authors suggested that the approach could potentially be generalized to other disease states and immunological phenotypes. A cluster of highly shared sequence variants was judged likely to represent a technical artifact of the sequencing pipeline. In a later analysis, 16,951 TCR beta sequences were associated with specific HLA alleles at a false discovery rate of 0.05. An earlier analysis of approximately 570 of the donors showed that most TCR beta V segments appeared in productive rearrangements either about 90% or about 30% of the time, which broadly matched IMGT annotations. Strong co-occurrence of HLA alleles, especially DR and DQ, made assigning TCR associations to individual alleles difficult. Across donors, most TCR sequences were observed very rarely, whereas some public TCRs were present in many individuals. An association between a missense DCLRE1C variant and V-gene and J-gene trimming of TCR beta chains was found in a later genetic analysis and replicated in an independent cohort. A total of 164 TCR beta chains were listed by the study as associated with cytomegalovirus. A later genetic analysis reported fewer N-insertions in productive TCRs among donors in an Asian-associated ancestry cluster than the roughly 700-donor mean. In a later analysis, several top co-occurrence clusters were reported to appear linked to parvovirus B19, influenza, CMV and Epstein-Barr virus. The cohort was sequenced for TCR beta chains only, and without alpha or paired-chain data the features that could be detected were limited. The classifier was reported to diagnose cytomegalovirus status with high specificity and sensitivity in both the original and validation cohorts. The presence/absence analyses assumed that sequencing depth was roughly uniform across donors, and that assumption may not be true. A further reported finding was that TCR beta sequences accurately predicted the HLA-A and HLA-B alleles for most subjects in the first cohort. In a later analysis, HLA-associated TCR beta chains were found to be more clonally expanded and to have lower generation probabilities than equally common non-associated chains. In vitro tests confirmed that a few of the cytomegalovirus-associated TCR beta chains recognize cytomegalovirus antigens. A later analysis found that most CMV-associated TCR beta chains appeared HLA-restricted, with HLA associations seemingly driven largely by CMV exposure. In a later analysis, the rate of TCR association differed among HLA loci, with DRB1 alleles having the most associated TCRs and HLA-C alleles having the fewest. Some IMGT-functional V segments, including TRBV6-2 and TRBV6-3, could not be distinguished by the 87-base-pair reads and were therefore excluded. Linkage disequilibrium might explain the correlated functional status among segregating V segments, but an unknown experimental factor could not be excluded.

Receptors were amplified or captured by the immunoSEQ multiplex PCR assay. A mixture of 60 forward primers for TCR Vbeta segments and 13 reverse primers for TCR Jbeta segments was used in the multiplex PCR. A multiplex PCR assay on genomic DNA amplified the CDR3 region of rearranged TCR beta genes. The amplified TCR beta libraries were sequenced on the Illumina HiSeq System as 87-base-pair reads. The source study handled its data this way. A later analysis counted 75 million to 100 million unique TCR beta chains across the approximately 700 repertoires, and 9 million to 14 million of these chains were shared by at least two donors. Raw reads were error-corrected and collapsed into unique sequences by a nearest-neighbor algorithm in which closely related sequences were merged to remove PCR and sequencing errors. V, D and J gene segments were assigned by aligning CDR3 sequences to IMGT reference sequences. For a sequence to be retained, a match of at least six nucleotides was required to both a V gene segment and a J gene segment. Rearrangements were classified as productive when the CDR3 lacked stop codons and remained in frame with V and J, and all other rearrangements were classified as non-productive. Following IMGT convention, CDR3 was defined as the stretch from the second conserved V-encoded cysteine to the conserved J-encoded phenylalanine. The earlier analysis of 450 to 750 of the donors excluded any sequence lacking an unambiguous match to a single V gene segment. In an earlier analysis of approximately 610 of the donors, V segments were called functional above 56.7% productive rearrangements and were called segregating when the between-donor standard deviation exceeded 5%. To diagnose cytomegalovirus status from the catalog of TCR beta chain sequences, a statistical classification framework was built. V and J gene assignment, in a later analysis, came from comparing TCR nucleotide sequences with IMGT/GENE-DB human TR gene sequences. The TCRdist pipeline was used in a later analysis to assign CDR3 sequences and most-parsimonious VDJ recombination scenarios. A later analysis defined each TCR beta chain by its CDR3 amino acid sequence plus V-gene family, and excluded reads lacking a unique V-gene family. In a later analysis, 550 to 650 highly shared, low-generation-probability nucleotide sequences were removed to address suspected cross-contamination and a sequencing artifact. For each public chain, a later analysis derived a clonal expansion index from normalized ranks of inferred template counts within each repertoire. Generation probabilities in a later analysis came from a VDJ recombination model fitted to out-of-frame rearrangements, and those results were checked against IGoR. In a later analysis, TCR-TCR, TCR-HLA and TCR-CMV co-occurrence was scored with hypergeometric tests, and a repertoire-size bias correction was applied to TCR pairs. To estimate false discovery rates, a later analysis permuted the HLA or CMV assignments 20 times. In a later analysis, co-occurring TCRs were grouped using DBSCAN, and TCRdist sequence similarity was added for clustering within HLA-allele-positive subsets. Repertoires with fewer than 30,000 or more than 120,000 public chains, plus five repertoires with anomalous nucleotide sharing, were excluded from co-occurrence clustering. TCRdb provides this immuneACCESS table in a form limited to in-frame rearrangements. Some clones are lacking; in checked studies, under half of them reflect an unresolved V gene, and why the rest are absent is not known. D and trimming come from the DNA, and the V and J calls and clone size come from that table. The sample profile shows over 150,000 clones; more than 75% of them were found once. The leading ten clones occupy 10% to 15% of the sample.

Of note for this clone: Which antigen it targets is not known. No much larger clone is present one base from it, and per-base qualities are unavailable.

CDR1 and CDR2 (SGHRS, YFSETQ) derive from the germline V gene. The V and J ends are trimmed by 0 bases and 0 bases, leaving 15 bases between them. Taken from cysteine to phenylalanine, the CDR3 has 17 residues. Of the read, only the CDR3 DNA is kept; its 51 bases are in frame from base 1. In total, roughly 670 healthy bone marrow donors made up the cohort. All cohort members were sampled while nominally healthy, although unrecorded immune exposures were likely present. The donor tested CMV seropositive, placing the donor among the approximately 290 seropositive members of the cohort. Every donor gave a peripheral blood sample, and the peripheral blood mononuclear cells from that sample were used for TCR beta sequencing. Genomic DNA was extracted from the blood cell samples with the Qiagen DNeasy Blood Extraction Kit.

The TCR was taken from a man between 25 and 39 years old in good health and CMV-seropositive. The sample consisted of PBMCs. The rearranged chain carries TRBV5-1 and TRBJ1-1; TRBD1 is a possible D gene, resting on 6 matching bases. The nucleotide sequence is TGCGCCAGCAGCTTGGGGGGACAAAATAGGATGAACACTGAAGCTTTCTTT. This translates into CASSLGGQNRMNTEAFF.